The next 10 T cell receptor beta chains were all read from a single sample in a study of T cells in Graves' hyperthyroidism and ophthalmopathy (dated by TCRdb to between 2019 and 2020). The method was multiplex PCR. These reads were obtained on an Illumina HiSeq 2000. Amplification of TCR beta CDR3 regions was carried out from RNA transcripts. The first round of RT-PCR for the TCR CDR3 was performed with the HTBI primer set and the Qiagen OneStep RT-PCR kit. TCRdb itself trimmed the public reads at Q25 with fastp, ran MiXCR and retained productive beta chains. Each entry merges the rows of one CDR3 protein and shows their most common DNA and genes. For this sample the table gives approximately 330,000 distinct CDR3 sequences, of which 12% to 15% were detected only once. The top ten clonotypes cover almost 35% of the sample. The sample comprised blood. The receptors stem from a woman in her thirties or forties with Graves' ophthalmopathy.

At least ten counts were recorded for this clonotype. The V gene is TRBV6-1, the J gene TRBJ2-5; D is possibly TRBD2 (5 bases). The CDR3 is made up of 16 amino acids. CDR1 and CDR2 (germline): MNHNS, SASEGT. Trimming stripped 2 bases from V and 1 base from J, with 14 bases between. The CDR3 DNA is TGTGCCAGCAGTGAACGGGGTATCCCCCCCCAAGAGACCCAGTACTTC. Protein sequence: CASSERGIPPQETQYF.

V is TRBV2 and J is TRBJ1-3; TRBD1 is a possible D gene (5 bases). The CDR3 has 15 residues. V lost 6 bases and J lost 1, with 13 bases in between. Looked up from germline, CDR1 is SNHLY and CDR2 is FYNNEI. Written as DNA, the CDR3 is TGTGCCAGCAGCGGGGCCAGGCAGTCTGGAAACACCATATATTTT. Protein product: CASSGARQSGNTIYF.

This clonotype was counted ten times or more. In nucleotides, the CDR3 is TGTGCCAGCAGCGACCTAGGGGGGTACTACGAGCAGTACTTC. This translates into CASSDLGGYYEQYF. This sequence joins TRBV27 and TRBJ2-7; tentatively, D is TRBD1 or TRBD2 (6 bases each). The CDR3 runs to 14 residues. Trimming cost V 6 bases and J 3 bases, with 15 bases left between them. The germline V gene has CDR1 MNHEY and CDR2 SMNVEV (reference sequence).

In its sample, this clonotype was seen many times. The gene calls are TRBV24-1 and TRBJ2-5; TRBD2 matches at 7 bases. CDR1 is KGHDR and CDR2 is SFDVKD in the germline V gene. The V segment lost 4 bases and the J segment 5 bases; nucleotides outside the gene matches: 9. This CDR3 is built from 15 residues. The CDR3 DNA reads as TGTGCCACCAGTGACCCTACGGGGACTACGGAGACCCAGTACTTC. Translation gives CATSDPTGTTETQYF.

This clonotype has a count of ten or more. The genes are TRBV5-4 and TRBJ2-7; TRBD1 might be the D (6 bases). In germline, CDR1 is SGHNT, CDR2 YYREEE (reference sequence). The ends were cut back, 4 bases at V and 3 bases at J, with 17 bases in the middle. This CDR3 is built from 15 residues. CDR3 bases: TGTGCCAGCAGCAGAGACAGGTGGGGCCTCTACGAGCAGTACTTC. Translated: CASSRDRWGLYEQYF.

This clonotype has ten or more counts. V gene TRBV6-1 combines with J gene TRBJ1-5; 9 bases fit TRBD1. The germline V gene has CDR1 MNHNS and CDR2 SASEGT. The V segment lost 7 bases and the J segment 4 bases; nucleotides outside the gene matches: 5. The CDR3 totals 14 residues. CDR3 residues: CASNAGTGNQPQHF. CDR3 DNA: TGTGCCAGCAATGCCGGGACAGGGAATCAGCCCCAGCATTTT.

This clonotype was seen repeatedly, ten times or more. The V call is TRBV24-1, the J call TRBJ2-1; 9 bases are a match to TRBD1. The CDR3 is 14 amino acids. The trim removed 9 bases at V and 2 bases at J, leaving 4 bases unmatched. Looked up from germline, CDR1 is KGHDR and CDR2 is SFDVKD. CDR3 coding DNA: TGTGCCACCTCACAGGGGGCAACCTACAATGAGCAGTTCTTC. It specifies CATSQGATYNEQFF.

This clonotype was found many times. This sequence joins TRBV11-2 and TRBJ2-7; D tentatively fits TRBD1 or TRBD2 (6 bases each). Germline loops: CDR1 SGHAT, CDR2 FQNNGV. This CDR3 is 17 amino acids long. V gave up 1 base and J gave up 2 bases, with 18 bases separating them. CDR3 region: CASSLGAGGRLPYEQYF. The CDR3 region has the DNA TGTGCCAGCAGCTTAGGCGCCGGGGGCAGGTTGCCCTACGAGCAGTACTTC.

In regard to this clonotype: A much larger clone lies one base from this, so it may be a read error. The chain has TRBV10-3 and TRBJ1-2, with D perhaps matching TRBD1 (5 bases). Germline loops: CDR1 ENHRY, CDR2 SYGVKD. V was clipped by 7 bases and J by 6 bases, with 15 bases between them. This CDR3 spans 13 amino acids. For the CDR3, the DNA is TGTGCCATCAAAGATAGGGACGGGGATGGCTACACCTTC. This translates into CAIKDRDGDGYTF.

This clonotype was recorded many times. J is TRBJ2-2 and V is TRBV27, with D hard to call. The V end lost 5 bases, the J end lost 6 bases, and 19 bases lay between the germline ends. Germline loops: CDR1 MNHEY, CDR2 SMNVEV (reference sequence). The CDR3 contains 16 residues. The CDR3 DNA follows: TGTGCCAGCAGTCCCTCCGTTGGGCACCTCCCCGGGGAGCTGTTTTTT. Translation: CASSPSVGHLPGELFF.